This T cell receptor (beta chain) is from a study of T cell changes during pregnancy in multiple sclerosis. The method was immunoSEQ multiplex PCR; TCRdb's version includes in-frame clones alone and lacks a portion of them. The sample has approximately 41,000 clones, almost 95% seen once; the top ten hold roughly 8.1%. The CDR3 has 15 amino acids. Germline V gene data show CDR1 as SGHTA and CDR2 as FQGNSA. Trimming cost V 5 bases and J 2 bases, with 16 bases left between them. The receptor was derived from a female donor with multiple sclerosis, enrolled in a pregnancy study. V and J are TRBV7-2 and TRBJ2-7; TRBD2 might be the D (5 bases). The sequencing here drew on CD8+ T cells from peripheral blood mononuclear cells, taken in the third trimester of pregnancy. For the CDR3, the DNA is TGTGCCAGCAGCCTCGCCTGGTCAGCGGCCTACGAGCAGTACTTC. Protein product: CASSLAWSAAYEQYF.